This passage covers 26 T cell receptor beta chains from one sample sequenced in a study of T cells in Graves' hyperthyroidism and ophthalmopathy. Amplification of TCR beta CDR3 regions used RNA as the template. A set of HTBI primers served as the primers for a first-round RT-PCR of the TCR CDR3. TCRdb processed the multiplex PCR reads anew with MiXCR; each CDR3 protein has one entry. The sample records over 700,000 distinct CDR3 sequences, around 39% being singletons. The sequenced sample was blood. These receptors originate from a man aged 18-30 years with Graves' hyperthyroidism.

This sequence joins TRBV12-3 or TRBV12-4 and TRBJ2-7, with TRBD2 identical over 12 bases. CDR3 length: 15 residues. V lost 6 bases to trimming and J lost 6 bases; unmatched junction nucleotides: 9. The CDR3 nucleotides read TGTGCCAGCAGCCCGGAGGGACTAGCGGGTCCCGAGCAGTACTTC. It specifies CASSPEGLAGPEQYF.

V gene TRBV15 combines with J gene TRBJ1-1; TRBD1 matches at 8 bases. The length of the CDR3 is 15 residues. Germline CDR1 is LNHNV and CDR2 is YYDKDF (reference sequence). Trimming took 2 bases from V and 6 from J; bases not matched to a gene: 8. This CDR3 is CATSRKQGGKAEAFF. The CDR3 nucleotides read TGTGCCACCAGCAGAAAACAGGGGGGTAAGGCTGAAGCTTTCTTT.

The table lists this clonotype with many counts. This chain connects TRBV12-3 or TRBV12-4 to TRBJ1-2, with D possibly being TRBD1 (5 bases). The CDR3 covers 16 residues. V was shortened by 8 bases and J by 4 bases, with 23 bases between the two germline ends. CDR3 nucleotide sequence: TGTGCCAGCTCCAACCCCGACAGAGCCTCAGCCTATGGCTACACCTTC. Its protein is CASSNPDRASAYGYTF.

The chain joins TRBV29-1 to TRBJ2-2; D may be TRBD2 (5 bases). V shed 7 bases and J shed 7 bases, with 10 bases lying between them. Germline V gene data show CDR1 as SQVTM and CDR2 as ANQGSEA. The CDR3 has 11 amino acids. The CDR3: CSARTSGELFF. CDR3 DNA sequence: TGCAGCGCCCGCACTAGCGGGGAGCTGTTTTTT.

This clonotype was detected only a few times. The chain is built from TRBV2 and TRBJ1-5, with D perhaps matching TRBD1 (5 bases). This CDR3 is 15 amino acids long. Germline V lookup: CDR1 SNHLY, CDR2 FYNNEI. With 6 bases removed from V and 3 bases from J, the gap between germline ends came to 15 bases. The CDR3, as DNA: TGTGCCAGCAGAAGAATGGGGCTCCCCAATCAGCCCCAGCATTTT. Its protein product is CASRRMGLPNQPQHF.

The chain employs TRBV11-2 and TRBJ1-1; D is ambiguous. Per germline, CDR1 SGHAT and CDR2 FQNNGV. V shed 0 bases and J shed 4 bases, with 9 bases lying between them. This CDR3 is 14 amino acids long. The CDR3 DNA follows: TGTGCCAGCAGCTTAGACTTAGTGGGCACTGAAGCTTTCTTT. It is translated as CASSLDLVGTEAFF.

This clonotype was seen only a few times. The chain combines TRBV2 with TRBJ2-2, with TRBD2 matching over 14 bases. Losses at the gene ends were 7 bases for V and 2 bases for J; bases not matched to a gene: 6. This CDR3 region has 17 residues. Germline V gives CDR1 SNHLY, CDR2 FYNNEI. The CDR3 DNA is TGTGCCAGCATAACAGGACTAGCGGGAGGAAACACCGGGGAGCTGTTTTTT. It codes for CASITGLAGGNTGELFF.

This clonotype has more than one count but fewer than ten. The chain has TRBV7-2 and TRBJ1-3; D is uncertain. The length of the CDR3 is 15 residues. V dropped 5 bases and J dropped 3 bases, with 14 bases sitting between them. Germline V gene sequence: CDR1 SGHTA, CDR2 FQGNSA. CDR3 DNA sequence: TGTGCCAGCAGCATACTACGAGGGCTTGGAAACACCATATATTTT. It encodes CASSILRGLGNTIYF.

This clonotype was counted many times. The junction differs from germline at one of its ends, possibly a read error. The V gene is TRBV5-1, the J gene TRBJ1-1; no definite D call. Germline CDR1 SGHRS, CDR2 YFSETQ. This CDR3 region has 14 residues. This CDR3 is CASSLGRLNTEAFF. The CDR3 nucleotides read TGTGCCAGCAGCTTAGGGAGACTGAACACTGAAGCTTTCTTT.

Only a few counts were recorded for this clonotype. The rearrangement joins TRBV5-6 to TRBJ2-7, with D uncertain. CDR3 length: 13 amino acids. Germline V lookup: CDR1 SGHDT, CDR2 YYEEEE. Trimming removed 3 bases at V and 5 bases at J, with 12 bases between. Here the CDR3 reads CASSSLSSNEQYF. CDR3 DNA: TGTGCCAGCAGCTCCCTTAGTAGCAACGAGCAGTACTTC.

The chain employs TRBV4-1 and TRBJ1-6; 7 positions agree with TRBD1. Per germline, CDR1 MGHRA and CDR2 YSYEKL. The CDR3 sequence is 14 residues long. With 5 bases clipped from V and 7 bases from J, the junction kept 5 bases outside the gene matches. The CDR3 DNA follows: TGCGCCAGCAGCTTGGACAGGAGAAATTCACCCCTCCACTTT. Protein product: CASSLDRRNSPLHF.

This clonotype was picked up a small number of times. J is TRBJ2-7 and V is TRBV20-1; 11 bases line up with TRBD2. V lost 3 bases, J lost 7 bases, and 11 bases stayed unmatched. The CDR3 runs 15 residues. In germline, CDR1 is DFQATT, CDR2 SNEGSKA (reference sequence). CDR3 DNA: TGCAGTGCTAGTTTAACTAGCGGGGGAATGGGAGAGCAGTACTTC. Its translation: CSASLTSGGMGEQYF.

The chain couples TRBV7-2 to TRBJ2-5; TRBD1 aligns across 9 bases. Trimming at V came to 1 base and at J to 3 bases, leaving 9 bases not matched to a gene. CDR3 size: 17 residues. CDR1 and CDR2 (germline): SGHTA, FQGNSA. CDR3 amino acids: CASSLDEVGQGKETQYF. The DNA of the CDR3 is TGTGCCAGCAGCTTAGATGAGGTCGGACAGGGGAAAGAGACCCAGTACTTC.

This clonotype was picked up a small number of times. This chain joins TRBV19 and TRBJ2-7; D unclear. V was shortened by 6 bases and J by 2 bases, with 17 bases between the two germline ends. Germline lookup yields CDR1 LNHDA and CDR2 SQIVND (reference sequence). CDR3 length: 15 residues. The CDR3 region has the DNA TGTGCCAGTAGCCCGTCCCGGGCAGCCACCTACGAGCAGTACTTC. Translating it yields CASSPSRAATYEQYF.

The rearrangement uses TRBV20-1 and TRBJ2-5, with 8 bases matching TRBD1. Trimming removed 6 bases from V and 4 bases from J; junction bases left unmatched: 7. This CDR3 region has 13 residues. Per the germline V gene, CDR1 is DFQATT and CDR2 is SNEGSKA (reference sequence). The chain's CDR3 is CSATLDRVETQYF. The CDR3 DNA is TGCAGTGCCACCTTGGACAGGGTAGAGACCCAGTACTTC.

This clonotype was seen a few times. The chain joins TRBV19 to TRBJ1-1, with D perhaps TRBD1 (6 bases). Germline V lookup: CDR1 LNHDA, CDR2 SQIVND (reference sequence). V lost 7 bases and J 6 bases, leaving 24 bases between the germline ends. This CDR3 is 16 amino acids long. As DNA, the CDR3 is TGTGCCAGTACCCCCCCGGCGCGGGGGGCCGGACCTGAAGCTTTCTTT. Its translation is CASTPPARGAGPEAFF.

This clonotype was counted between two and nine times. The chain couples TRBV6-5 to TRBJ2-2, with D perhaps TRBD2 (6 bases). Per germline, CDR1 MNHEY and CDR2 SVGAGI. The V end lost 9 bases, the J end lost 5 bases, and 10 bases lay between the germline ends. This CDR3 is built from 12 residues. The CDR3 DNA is TGTGCCAGTCTTCGGGAGACCGGGGAGCTGTTTTTT. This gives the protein CASLRETGELFF.

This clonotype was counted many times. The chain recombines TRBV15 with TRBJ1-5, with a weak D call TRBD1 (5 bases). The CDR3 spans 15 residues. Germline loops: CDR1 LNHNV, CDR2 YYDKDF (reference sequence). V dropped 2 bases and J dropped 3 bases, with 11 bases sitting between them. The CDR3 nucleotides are TGTGCCACCAGCAGACAGGGTTCGGACAATCAGCCCCAGCATTTT. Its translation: CATSRQGSDNQPQHF.

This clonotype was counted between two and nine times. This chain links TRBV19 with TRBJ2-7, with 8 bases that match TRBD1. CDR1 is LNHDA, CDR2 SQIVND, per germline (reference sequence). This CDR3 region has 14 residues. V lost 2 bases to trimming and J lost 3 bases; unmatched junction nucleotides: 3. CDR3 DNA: TGTGCCAGTAGTATATCAGGGGGCGACTACGAGCAGTACTTC. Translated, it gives CASSISGGDYEQYF.

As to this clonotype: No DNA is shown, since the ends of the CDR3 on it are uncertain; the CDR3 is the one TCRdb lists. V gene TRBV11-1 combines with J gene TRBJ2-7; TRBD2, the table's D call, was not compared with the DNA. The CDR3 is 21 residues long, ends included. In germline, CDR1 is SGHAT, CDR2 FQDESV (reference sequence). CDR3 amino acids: CASSFYICSACGLPSSYEQYF.

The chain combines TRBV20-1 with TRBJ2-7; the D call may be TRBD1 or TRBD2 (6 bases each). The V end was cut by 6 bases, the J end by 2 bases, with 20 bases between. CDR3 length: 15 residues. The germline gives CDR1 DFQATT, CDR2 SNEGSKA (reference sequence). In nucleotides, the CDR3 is TGCAGTGCCCTGCCAGGGCTGGGGGGCACCTACGAGCAGTACTTC. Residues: CSALPGLGGTYEQYF.

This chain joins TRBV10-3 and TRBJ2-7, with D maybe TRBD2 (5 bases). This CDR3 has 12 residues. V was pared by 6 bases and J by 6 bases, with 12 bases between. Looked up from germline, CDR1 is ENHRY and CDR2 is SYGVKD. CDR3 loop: CAIRGSRGEQYF. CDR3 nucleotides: TGTGCCATCAGGGGAAGTCGGGGCGAGCAGTACTTC.

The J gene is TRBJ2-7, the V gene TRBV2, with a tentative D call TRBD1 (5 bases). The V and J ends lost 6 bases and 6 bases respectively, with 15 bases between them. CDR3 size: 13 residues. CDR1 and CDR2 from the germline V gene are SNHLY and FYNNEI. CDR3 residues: CASRLRTFGEQYF. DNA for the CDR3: TGTGCCAGCAGGTTGCGGACATTCGGCGAGCAGTACTTC.

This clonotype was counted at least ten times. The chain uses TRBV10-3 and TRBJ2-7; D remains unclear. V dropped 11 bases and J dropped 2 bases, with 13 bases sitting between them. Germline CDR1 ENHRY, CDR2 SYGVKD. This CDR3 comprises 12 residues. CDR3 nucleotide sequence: TGTGCCTCCTCGGACGGAGCCTACGAGCAGTACTTC. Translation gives CASSDGAYEQYF.

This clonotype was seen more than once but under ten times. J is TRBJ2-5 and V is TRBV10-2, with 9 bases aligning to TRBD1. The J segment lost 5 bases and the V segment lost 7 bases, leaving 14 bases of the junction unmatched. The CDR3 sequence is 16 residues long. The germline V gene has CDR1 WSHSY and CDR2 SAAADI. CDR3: CASISGTGSSRETQYF. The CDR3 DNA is TGCGCCAGCATTTCCGGGACAGGGAGTTCTAGGGAGACCCAGTACTTC.

The CDR3 DNA reads TGTGCCAGCAGCTTACATAGGGTGTCCGAGACCCAGTACTTC. This sequence encodes CASSLHRVSETQYF. The V call is TRBV11-2, the J call TRBJ2-5; no clear D gene. The length of the CDR3 is 14 residues. Germline V gene data show CDR1 as SGHAT and CDR2 as FQNNGV. The germline V and J ends were trimmed by 2 bases and 5 bases, with 12 bases remaining between them.